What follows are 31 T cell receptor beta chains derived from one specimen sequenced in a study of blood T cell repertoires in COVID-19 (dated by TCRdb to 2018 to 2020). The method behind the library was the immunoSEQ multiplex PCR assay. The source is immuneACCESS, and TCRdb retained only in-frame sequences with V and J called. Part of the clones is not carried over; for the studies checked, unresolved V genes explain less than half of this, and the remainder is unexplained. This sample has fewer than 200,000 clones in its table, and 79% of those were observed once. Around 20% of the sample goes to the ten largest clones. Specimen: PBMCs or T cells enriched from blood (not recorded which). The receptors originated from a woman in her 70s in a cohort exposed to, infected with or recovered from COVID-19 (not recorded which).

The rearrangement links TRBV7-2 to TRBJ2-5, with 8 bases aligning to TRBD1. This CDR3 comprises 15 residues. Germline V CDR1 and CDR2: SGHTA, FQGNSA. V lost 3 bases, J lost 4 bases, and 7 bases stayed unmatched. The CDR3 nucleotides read TGTGCCAGCAGCTTCGGACAGGGAGCAGGAGAGACCCAGTACTTC. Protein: CASSFGQGAGETQYF.

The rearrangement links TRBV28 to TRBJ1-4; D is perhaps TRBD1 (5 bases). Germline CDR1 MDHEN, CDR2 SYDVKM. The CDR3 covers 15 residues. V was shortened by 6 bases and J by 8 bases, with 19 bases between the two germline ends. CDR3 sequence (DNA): TGTGCCAGCAGGGATAGGACGGGGGTGACCGAAAAACTGTTTTTT. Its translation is CASRDRTGVTEKLFF.

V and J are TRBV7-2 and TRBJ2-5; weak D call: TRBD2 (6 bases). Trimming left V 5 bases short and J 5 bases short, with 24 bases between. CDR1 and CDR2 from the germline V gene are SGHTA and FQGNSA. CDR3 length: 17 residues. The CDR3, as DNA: TGTGCCAGCAGCCTAAAGGCCCTGACTAGTGGTGGCGAGACCCAGTACTTC. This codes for CASSLKALTSGGETQYF.

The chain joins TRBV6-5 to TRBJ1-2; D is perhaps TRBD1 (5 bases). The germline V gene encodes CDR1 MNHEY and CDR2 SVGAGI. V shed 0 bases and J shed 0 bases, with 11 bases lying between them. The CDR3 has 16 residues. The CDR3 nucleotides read TGTGCCAGCAGTTACTCGAAGGGCAGGGCTAACTATGGCTACACCTTC. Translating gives CASSYSKGRANYGYTF.

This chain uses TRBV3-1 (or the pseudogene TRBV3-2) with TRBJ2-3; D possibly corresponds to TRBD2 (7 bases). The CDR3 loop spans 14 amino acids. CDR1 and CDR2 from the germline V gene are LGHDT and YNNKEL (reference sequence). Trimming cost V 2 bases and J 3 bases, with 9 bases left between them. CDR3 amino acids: CASSQRGGTDTQYF. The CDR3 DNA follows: TGTGCCAGCAGCCAAAGGGGGGGGACAGATACGCAGTATTTT.

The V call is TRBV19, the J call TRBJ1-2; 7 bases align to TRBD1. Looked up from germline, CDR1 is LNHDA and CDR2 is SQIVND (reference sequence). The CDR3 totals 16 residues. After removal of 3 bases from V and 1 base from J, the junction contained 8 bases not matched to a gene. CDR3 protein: CASSIGGTALNYGYTF. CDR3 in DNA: TGTGCCAGTAGTATTGGAGGGACAGCTCTTAACTATGGCTACACCTTC.

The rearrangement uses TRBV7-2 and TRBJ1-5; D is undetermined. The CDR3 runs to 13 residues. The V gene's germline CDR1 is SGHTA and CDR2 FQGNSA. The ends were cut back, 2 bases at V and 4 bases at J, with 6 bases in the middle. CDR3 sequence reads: CASSLLENQPQHF. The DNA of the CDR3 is TGTGCCAGCAGCTTACTAGAGAATCAGCCCCAGCATTTT.

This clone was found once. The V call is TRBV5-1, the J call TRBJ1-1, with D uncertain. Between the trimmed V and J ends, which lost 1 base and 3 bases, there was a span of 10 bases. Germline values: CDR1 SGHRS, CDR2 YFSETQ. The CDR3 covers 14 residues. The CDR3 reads CASSLFGRDTEAFF. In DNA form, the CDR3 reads TGCGCCAGCAGCTTGTTTGGGAGGGACACTGAAGCTTTCTTT.

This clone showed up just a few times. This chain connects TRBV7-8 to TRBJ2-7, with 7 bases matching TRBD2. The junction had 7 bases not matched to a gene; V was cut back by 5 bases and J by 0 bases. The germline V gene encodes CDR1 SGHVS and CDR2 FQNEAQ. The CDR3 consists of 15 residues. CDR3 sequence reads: CASSEASGSSYEQYF. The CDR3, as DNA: TGTGCCAGCAGCGAAGCTAGCGGCAGCTCCTACGAGCAGTACTTC.

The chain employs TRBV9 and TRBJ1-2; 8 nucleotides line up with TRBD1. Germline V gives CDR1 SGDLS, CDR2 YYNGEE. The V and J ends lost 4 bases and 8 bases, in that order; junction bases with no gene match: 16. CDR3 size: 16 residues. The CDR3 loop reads CASSPLNRGVVEGYTF. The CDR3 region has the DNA TGTGCCAGCAGCCCATTAAACAGGGGGGTAGTGGAAGGCTACACCTTC.

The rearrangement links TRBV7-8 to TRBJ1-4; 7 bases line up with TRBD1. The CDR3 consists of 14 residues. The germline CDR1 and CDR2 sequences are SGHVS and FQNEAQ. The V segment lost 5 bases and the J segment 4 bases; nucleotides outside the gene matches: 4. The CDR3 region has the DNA TGTGCCAGCAGCCCAAGGGACAGTAATGAAAAACTGTTTTTT. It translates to CASSPRDSNEKLFF.

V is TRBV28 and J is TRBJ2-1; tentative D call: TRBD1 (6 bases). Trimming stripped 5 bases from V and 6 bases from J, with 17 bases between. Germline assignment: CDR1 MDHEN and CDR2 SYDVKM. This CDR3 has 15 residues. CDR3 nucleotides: TGTGCCAGCAGTCTAGGGGGAGCGGCCGGCAATGAGCAGTTCTTC. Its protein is CASSLGGAAGNEQFF.

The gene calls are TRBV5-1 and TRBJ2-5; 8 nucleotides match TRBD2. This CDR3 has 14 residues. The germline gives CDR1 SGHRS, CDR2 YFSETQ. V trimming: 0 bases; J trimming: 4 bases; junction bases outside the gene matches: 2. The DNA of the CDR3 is TGCGCCAGCAGCTTGGGGGCGGGAGGAGAGACCCAGTACTTC. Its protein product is CASSLGAGGETQYF.

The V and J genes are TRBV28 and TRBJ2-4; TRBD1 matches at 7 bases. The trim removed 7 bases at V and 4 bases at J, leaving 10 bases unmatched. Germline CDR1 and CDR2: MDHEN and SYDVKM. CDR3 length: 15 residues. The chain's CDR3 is CASNGHGTAKNIQYF. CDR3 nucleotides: TGTGCCAGCAACGGGCACGGGACAGCAAAAAACATTCAGTACTTC.

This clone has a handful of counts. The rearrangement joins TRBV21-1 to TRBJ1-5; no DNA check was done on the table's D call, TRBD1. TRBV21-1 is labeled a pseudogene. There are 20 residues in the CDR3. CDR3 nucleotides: TGTGCCAGCAGCAAACCCAATCCGGGACAGACAAAACGGATCACTCAGCCCCAGCATTTT. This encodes CASSKPNPGQTKRITQPQHF.

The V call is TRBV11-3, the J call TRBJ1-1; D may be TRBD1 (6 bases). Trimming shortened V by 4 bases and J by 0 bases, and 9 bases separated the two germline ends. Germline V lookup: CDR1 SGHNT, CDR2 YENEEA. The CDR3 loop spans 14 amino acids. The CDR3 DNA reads TGTGCCAGCAGCTCACAGGGATTGAACACTGAAGCTTTCTTT. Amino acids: CASSSQGLNTEAFF.

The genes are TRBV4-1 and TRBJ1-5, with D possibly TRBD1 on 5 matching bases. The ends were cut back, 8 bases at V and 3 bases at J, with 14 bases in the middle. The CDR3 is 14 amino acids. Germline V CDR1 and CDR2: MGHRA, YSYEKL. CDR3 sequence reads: CASASGTSNQPQHF. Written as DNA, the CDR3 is TGCGCCAGCGCATCCGGGACTTCCAATCAGCCCCAGCATTTT.

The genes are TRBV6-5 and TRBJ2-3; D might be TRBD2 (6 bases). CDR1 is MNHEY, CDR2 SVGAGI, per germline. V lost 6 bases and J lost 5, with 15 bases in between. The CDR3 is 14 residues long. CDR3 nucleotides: TGTGCCAGCAGAGGCGGGATCTCCCTAGATACGCAGTATTTT. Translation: CASRGGISLDTQYF.

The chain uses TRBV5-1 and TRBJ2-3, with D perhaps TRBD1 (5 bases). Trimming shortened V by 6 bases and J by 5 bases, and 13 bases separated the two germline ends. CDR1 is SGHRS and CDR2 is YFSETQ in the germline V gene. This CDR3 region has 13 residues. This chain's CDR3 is CASNVHTGDTQYF. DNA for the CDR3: TGCGCCAGCAACGTCCACACAGGAGATACGCAGTATTTT.

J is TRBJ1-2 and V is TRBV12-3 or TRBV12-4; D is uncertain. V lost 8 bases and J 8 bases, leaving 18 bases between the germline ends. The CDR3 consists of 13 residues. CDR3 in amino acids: CASSSYQSGGYTF. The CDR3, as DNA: TGTGCCAGCTCCTCCTATCAATCGGGAGGCTACACCTTC.

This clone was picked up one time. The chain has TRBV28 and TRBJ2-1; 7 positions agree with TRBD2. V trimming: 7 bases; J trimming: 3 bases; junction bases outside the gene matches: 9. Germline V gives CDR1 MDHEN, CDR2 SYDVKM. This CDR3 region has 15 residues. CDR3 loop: CASNTAGVVYNEQFF. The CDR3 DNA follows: TGTGCCAGCAATACGGCGGGAGTGGTCTACAATGAGCAGTTCTTC.

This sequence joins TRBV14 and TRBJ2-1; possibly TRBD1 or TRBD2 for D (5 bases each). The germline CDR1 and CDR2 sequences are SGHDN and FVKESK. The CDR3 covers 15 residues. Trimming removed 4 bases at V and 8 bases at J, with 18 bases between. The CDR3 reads CASSREGRLPYEQFF. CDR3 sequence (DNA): TGTGCCAGCAGCCGAGAGGGGAGACTGCCCTATGAGCAGTTCTTC.

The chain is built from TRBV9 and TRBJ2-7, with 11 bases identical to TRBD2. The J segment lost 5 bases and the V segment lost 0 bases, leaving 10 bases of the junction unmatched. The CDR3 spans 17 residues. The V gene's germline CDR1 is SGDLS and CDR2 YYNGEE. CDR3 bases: TGTGCCAGCAGCGTAGGGCTAGCGGGAGGCTCCTGGGACGAGCAGTACTTC. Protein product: CASSVGLAGGSWDEQYF.

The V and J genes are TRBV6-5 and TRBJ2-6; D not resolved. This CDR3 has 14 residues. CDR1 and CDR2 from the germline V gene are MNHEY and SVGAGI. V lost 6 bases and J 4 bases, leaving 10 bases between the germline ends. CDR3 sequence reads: CASSGSLGANVLTF. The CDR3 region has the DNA TGTGCCAGCAGCGGGTCGCTCGGGGCCAACGTCCTGACTTTC.

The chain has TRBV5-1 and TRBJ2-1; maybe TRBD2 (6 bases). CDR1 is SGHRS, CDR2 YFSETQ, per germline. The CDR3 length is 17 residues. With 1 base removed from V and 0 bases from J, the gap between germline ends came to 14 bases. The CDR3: CASSLLGAGSSYNEQFF. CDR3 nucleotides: TGCGCCAGCAGCTTGTTAGGGGCGGGGAGCTCCTACAATGAGCAGTTCTTC.

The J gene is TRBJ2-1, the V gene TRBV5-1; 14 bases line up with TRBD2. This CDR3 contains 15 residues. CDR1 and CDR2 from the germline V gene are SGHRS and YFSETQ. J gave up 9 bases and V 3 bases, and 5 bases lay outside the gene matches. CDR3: CASSSGLAGVGEQFF. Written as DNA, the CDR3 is TGCGCCAGCAGCTCGGGACTAGCGGGAGTGGGTGAGCAGTTCTTC.

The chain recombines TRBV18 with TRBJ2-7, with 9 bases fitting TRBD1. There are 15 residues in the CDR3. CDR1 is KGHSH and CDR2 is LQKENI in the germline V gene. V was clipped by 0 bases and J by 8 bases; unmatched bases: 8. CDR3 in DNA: TGTGCCAGCTCACCACCCGGACAGGGGCCCCCTAAGCAGTACTTC. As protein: CASSPPGQGPPKQYF.

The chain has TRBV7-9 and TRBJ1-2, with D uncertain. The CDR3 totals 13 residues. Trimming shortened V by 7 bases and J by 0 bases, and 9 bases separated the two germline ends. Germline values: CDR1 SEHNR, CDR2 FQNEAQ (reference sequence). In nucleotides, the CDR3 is TGTGCCAGCAAACCCCCAGCTAACTATGGCTACACCTTC. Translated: CASKPPANYGYTF.

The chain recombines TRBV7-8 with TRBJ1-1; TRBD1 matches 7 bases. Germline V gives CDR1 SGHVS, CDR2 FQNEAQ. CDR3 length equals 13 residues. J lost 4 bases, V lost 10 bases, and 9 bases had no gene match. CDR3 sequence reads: CAISRTGSTEAFF. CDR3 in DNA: TGTGCCATCTCCAGGACAGGCTCCACTGAAGCTTTCTTT.

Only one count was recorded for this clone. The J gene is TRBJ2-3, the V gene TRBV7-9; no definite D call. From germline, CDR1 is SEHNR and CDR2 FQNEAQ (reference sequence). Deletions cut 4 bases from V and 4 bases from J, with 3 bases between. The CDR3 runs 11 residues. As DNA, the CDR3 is TGTGCCAGCAGCTCCTCAGATACGCAGTATTTT. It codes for CASSSSDTQYF.

Here the CDR3 reads CASSSGEETQYF. CDR3 in DNA: TGTGCCAGCTCTAGCGGCGAAGAGACCCAGTACTTC. V is TRBV28 and J is TRBJ2-5; 7 bases match TRBD2. This CDR3 spans 12 amino acids. Germline CDR1 MDHEN, CDR2 SYDVKM. Trimming cost V 8 bases and J 3 bases; bases outside gene matches: 3.